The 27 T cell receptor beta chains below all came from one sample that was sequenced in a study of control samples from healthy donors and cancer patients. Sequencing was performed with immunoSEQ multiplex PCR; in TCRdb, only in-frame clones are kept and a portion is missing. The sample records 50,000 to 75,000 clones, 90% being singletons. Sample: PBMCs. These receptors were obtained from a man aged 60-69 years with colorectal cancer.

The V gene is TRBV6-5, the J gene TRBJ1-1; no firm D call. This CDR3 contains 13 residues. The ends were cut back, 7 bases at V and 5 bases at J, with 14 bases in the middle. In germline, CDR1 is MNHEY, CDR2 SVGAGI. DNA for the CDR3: TGTGCCAGCAAACCCAGCCGGGGAACTGAAGCTTTCTTT. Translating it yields CASKPSRGTEAFF.

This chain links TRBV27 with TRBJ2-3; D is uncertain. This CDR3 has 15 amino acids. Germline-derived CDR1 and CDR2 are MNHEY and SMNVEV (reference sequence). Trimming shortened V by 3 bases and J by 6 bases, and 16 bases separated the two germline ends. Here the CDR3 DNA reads TGTGCCAGCAGTTTGGGCGTGGGTCTTCGGGATACGCAGTATTTT. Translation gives CASSLGVGLRDTQYF.

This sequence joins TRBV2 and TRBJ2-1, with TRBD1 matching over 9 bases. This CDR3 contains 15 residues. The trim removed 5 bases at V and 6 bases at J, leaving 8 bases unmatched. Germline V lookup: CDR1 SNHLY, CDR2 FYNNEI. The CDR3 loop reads CASSRGQGRGNEQFF. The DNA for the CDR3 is TGTGCCAGCAGTAGGGGACAGGGAAGGGGCAATGAGCAGTTCTTC.

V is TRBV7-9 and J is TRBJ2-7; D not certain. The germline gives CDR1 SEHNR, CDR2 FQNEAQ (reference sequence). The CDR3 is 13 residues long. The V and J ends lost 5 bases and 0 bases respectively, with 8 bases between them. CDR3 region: CASSPPVSYEQYF. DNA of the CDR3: TGTGCCAGCAGCCCGCCTGTCTCCTACGAGCAGTACTTC.

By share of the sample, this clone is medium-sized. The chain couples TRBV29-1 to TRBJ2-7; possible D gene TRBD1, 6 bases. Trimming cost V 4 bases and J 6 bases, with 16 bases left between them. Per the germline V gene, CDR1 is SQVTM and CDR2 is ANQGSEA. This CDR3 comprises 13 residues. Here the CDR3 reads CSVGWQGLREQYF. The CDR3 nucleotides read TGCAGCGTTGGATGGCAGGGGCTACGCGAGCAGTACTTC.

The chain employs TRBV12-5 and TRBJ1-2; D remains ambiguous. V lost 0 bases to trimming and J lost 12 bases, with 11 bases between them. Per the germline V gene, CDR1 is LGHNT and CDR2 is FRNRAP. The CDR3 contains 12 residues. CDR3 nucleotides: TGTGCTAGTGGTTTGGTAGGACGCCCTCACACCTTC. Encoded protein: CASGLVGRPHTF.

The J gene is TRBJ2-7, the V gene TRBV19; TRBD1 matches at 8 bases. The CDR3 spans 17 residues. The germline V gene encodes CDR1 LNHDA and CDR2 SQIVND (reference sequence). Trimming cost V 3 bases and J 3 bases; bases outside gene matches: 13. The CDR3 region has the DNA TGTGCCAGTAGTATCGGACGGACAGGGAGAGTCAACTACGAGCAGTACTTC. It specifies CASSIGRTGRVNYEQYF.

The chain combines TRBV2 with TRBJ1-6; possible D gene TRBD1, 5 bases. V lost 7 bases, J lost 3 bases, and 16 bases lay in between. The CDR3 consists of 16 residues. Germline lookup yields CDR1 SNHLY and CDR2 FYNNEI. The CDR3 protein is CASTNRPQGYNSPLHF. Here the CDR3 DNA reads TGTGCCAGCACCAACCGTCCCCAGGGCTATAATTCACCCCTCCACTTT.

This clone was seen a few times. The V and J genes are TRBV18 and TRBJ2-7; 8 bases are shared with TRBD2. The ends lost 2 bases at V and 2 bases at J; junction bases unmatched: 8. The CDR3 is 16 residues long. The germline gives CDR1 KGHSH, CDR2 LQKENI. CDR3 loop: CASSPSGGPPAYEQYF. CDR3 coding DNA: TGTGCCAGCTCACCATCGGGGGGGCCACCCGCCTACGAGCAGTACTTC. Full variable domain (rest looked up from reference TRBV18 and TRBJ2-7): NAGVMQNPRHLVRRRGQEARLRCSPMKGHSHVYWYRQLPEEGLKFMVYLQKENIIDESGMPKERFSAEFPKEGPSILRIQQVVRGDSAAYFCASSPSGGPPAYEQYFGPGTRLTVT.

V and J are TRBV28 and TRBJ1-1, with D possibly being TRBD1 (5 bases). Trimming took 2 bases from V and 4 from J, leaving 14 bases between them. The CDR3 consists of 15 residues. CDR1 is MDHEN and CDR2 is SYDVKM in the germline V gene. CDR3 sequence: CASSLIAGRSTEAFF. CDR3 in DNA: TGTGCCAGCAGTTTAATTGCAGGGAGGTCCACTGAAGCTTTCTTT.

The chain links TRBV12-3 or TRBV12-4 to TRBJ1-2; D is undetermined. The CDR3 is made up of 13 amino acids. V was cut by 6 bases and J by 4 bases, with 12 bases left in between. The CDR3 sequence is CASSRTASYGYTF. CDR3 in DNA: TGTGCCAGCAGCCGAACAGCCTCCTATGGCTACACCTTC.

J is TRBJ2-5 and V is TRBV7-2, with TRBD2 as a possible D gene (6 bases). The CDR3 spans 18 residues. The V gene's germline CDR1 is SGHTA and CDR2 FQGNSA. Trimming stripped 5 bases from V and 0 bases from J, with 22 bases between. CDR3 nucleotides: TGTGCCAGCAGCCAAGTAGTAGCGGAGGTAGTGTACCAAGAGACCCAGTACTTC. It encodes CASSQVVAEVVYQETQYF.

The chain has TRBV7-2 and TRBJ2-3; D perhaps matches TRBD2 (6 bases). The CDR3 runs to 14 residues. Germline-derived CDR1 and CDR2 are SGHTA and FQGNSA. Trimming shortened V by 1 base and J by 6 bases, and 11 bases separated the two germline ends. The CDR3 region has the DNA TGTGCCAGCAGCTTAGGGGGAGGAGGGGATACGCAGTATTTT. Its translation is CASSLGGGGDTQYF. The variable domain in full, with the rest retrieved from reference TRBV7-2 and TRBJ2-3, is GAGVSQSPSNKVTEKGKDVELRCDPISGHTALYWYRQSLGQGLEFLIYFQGNSAPDKSGLPSDRFSAERTGGSVSTLTIQRTQQEDSAVYLCASSLGGGGDTQYFGPGTRLTVL.

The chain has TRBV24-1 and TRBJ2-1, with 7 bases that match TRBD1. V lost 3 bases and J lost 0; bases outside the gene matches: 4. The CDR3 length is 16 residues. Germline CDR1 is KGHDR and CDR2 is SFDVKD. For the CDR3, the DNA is TGTGCCACCAGTGATGTGACAGGGAGCTCCTACAATGAGCAGTTCTTC. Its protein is CATSDVTGSSYNEQFF.

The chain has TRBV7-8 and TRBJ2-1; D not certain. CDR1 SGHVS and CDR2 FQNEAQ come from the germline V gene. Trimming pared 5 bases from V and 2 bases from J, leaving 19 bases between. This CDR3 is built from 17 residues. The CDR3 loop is CASSQPPGRGPYNEQFF. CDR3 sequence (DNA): TGTGCCAGCAGCCAACCACCCGGACGAGGCCCCTACAATGAGCAGTTCTTC.

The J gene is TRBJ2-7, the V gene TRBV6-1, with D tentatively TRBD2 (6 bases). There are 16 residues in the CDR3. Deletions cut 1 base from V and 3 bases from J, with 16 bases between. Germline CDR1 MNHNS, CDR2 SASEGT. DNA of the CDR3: TGTGCCAGCAGTGAAGAGGTGGGGGGTCCTCTCTACGAGCAGTACTTC. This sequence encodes CASSEEVGGPLYEQYF.

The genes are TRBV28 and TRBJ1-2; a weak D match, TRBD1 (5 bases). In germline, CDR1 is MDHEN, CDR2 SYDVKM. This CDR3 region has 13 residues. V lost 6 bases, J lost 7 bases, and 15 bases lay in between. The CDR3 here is CASSSPAGLGYTF. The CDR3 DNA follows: TGTGCCAGCAGCTCGCCCGCAGGGCTTGGCTACACCTTC.

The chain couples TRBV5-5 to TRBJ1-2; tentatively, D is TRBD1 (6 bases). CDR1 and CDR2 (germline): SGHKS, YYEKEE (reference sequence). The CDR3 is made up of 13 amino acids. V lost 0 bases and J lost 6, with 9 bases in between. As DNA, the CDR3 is TGTGCCAGCAGCTTGGCAGGGGTCCATGGCTACACCTTC. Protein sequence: CASSLAGVHGYTF.

The CDR3, as DNA: TGTGCCATCAGTGAAGGGGGCTACGAGCAGTACTTC. Its translation: CAISEGGYEQYF. The rearrangement joins TRBV10-3 to TRBJ2-7, with D maybe TRBD1 (6 bases). V was cut by 3 bases and J by 3 bases, with 6 bases left in between. The germline V gene has CDR1 ENHRY and CDR2 SYGVKD. The length of the CDR3 is 12 residues.

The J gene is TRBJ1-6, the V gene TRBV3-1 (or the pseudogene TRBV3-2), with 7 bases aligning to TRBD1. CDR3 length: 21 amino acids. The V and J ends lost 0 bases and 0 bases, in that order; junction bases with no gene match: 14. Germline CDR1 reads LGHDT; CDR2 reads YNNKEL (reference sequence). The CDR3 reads CASSQDFIGRGVSSYNSPLHF. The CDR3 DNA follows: TGTGCCAGCAGCCAAGATTTTATCGGCAGGGGGGTGAGCTCCTATAATTCACCCCTCCACTTT.

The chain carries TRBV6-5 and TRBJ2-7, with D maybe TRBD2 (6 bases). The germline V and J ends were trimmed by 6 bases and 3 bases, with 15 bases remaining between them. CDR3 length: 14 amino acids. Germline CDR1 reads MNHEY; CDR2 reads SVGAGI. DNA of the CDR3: TGTGCCAGCAGCCGGTCGGGGGTGGGCTACGAGCAGTACTTC. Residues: CASSRSGVGYEQYF.

CDR3 in amino acids: CASSLSGTSSYEQYF. The CDR3 coding sequence is TGTGCCAGCAGCTTAAGTGGGACTAGCTCCTACGAGCAGTACTTC. This sequence joins TRBV7-8 and TRBJ2-7, with 8 bases aligning to TRBD2. Trimming cost V 2 bases and J 0 bases; bases outside gene matches: 3. The CDR3 contains 15 residues. Germline CDR1 SGHVS, CDR2 FQNEAQ.

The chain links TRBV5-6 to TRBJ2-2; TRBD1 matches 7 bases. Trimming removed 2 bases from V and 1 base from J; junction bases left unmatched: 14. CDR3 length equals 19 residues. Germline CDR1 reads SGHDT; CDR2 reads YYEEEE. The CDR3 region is CASSFSLRTGLRNTGELFF. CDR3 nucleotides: TGTGCCAGCAGCTTTTCTCTCCGGACAGGCCTAAGGAACACCGGGGAGCTGTTTTTT. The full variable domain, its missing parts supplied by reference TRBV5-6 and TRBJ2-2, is DAGVTQSPTHLIKTRGQQVTLRCSPKSGHDTVSWYQQALGQGPQFIFQYYEEEERQRGNFPDRFSGHQFPNYSSELNVNALLLGDSALYLCASSFSLRTGLRNTGELFFGEGSRLTVL.

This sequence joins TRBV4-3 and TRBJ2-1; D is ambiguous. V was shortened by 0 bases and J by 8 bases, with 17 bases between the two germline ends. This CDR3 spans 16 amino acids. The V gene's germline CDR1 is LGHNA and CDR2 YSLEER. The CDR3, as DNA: TGCGCCAGCAGCCAAGAGGGCAACGGTGGCTTTTATGAGCAGTTCTTC. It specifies CASSQEGNGGFYEQFF.

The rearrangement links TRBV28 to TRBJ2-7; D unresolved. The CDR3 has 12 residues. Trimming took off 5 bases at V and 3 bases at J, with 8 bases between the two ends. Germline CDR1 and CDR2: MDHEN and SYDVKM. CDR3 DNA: TGTGCCAGCAGTCCGACATACTACGAGCAGTACTTC. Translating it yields CASSPTYYEQYF.

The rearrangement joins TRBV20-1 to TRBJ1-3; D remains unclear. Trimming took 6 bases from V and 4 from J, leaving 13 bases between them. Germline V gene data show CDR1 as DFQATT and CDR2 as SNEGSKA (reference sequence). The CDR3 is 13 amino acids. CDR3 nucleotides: TGCAGTGCCAGTGGGCAGTCGGGAAACACCATATATTTT. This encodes CSASGQSGNTIYF.

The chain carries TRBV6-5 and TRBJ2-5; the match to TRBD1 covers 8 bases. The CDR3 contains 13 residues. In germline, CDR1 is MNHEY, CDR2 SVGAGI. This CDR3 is CAASARGRETQYF. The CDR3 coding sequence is TGTGCGGCCTCTGCCAGGGGGCGGGAGACCCAGTACTTC.